A single sample gave rise to the 29 T cell receptor beta chains below, sequenced in a study of blood T cells in healthy people across ages. A J-beta primer mix and a sample-barcoded 5' primer were used in a second PCR of about 7 to 11 cycles. TCRdb processed the 5' RACE reads anew with MiXCR; each CDR3 protein has one entry. The sample consists of over 1,500,000 distinct CDR3 sequences, 49% of them appearing once. The sequencing sample was made of blood. Receptor source: a woman between 40 and 55 years old in good health.

The chain has TRBV6-6 and TRBJ2-3, with D hard to call. The CDR3 consists of 17 residues. V lost 2 bases and J lost 0, with 15 bases in between. Per the germline V gene, CDR1 is MNHNY and CDR2 is SVGAGI (reference sequence). The CDR3 bases are TGTGCCAGCAGTTACCTCACATCGCCGACGAGCACAGATACGCAGTATTTT. Translating gives CASSYLTSPTSTDTQYF.

The V and J genes are TRBV29-1 and TRBJ2-1, with 9 bases identical to TRBD2. CDR3 length: 13 amino acids. V trimming: 3 bases; J trimming: 4 bases; junction bases outside the gene matches: 1. CDR1 is SQVTM, CDR2 ANQGSEA, per germline. The CDR3 is CSVESGGYNEQFF. CDR3 bases: TGCAGCGTTGAGAGCGGGGGGTACAATGAGCAGTTCTTC.

Concerning this clonotype itself: An end of the junction does not agree with germline; a read error may underlie this. The rearrangement joins TRBV28 to TRBJ2-4, with a weak D call TRBD2 (7 bases). The CDR3 totals 16 residues. The germline V gene encodes CDR1 MDHEN and CDR2 SYDVKM. CDR3 amino acids: CASSDQGSGAKNIQCF. Written as DNA, the CDR3 is TGTGCCAGCAGCGACCAGGGGAGCGGGGCCAAAAACATTCAGTGCTTC.

In the case of this clonotype: A much larger clone differs from this one at a single base, so this may be a read error. V and J are TRBV20-1 and TRBJ1-5; unclear D gene. CDR1 DFQATT and CDR2 SNEGSKA come from the germline V gene (reference sequence). This CDR3 contains 15 residues. The CDR3 is CSTRAMEDSNQPQHF. The CDR3 DNA reads TGCAGTACTAGAGCTATGGAGGATAGCAATCAGCCCCAGCATTTT.

This clonotype was observed a few times. J is TRBJ2-3 and V is TRBV24-1; D remains ambiguous. Germline V CDR1 and CDR2: KGHDR, SFDVKD. V was cut by 3 bases and J by 1 base, with 4 bases left in between. The CDR3 sequence is 13 residues long. CDR3 protein: CATSDPGTDTQYF. CDR3 DNA sequence: TGTGCCACCAGTGATCCGGGCACAGATACGCAGTATTTT.

This clonotype came up a few times. The rearrangement links TRBV5-1 to TRBJ2-5; D remains unclear. Germline assignment: CDR1 SGHRS and CDR2 YFSETQ. Deletions cut 4 bases from V and 5 bases from J, with 15 bases between. The CDR3 runs 14 residues. Here the CDR3 reads CASSRVVQDETQYF. For the CDR3, the DNA is TGCGCCAGCAGCCGCGTTGTTCAGGACGAGACCCAGTACTTC.

The chain couples TRBV6-5 to TRBJ2-7; TRBD1 matches 8 bases. This CDR3 is built from 13 residues. CDR1 MNHEY and CDR2 SVGAGI come from the germline V gene. Trimming at V came to 7 bases and at J to 1 base, leaving 3 bases not matched to a gene. The CDR3 loop is CASNTGGSYEQYF. The CDR3 nucleotides are TGTGCCAGCAACACAGGGGGATCCTACGAGCAGTACTTC.

This chain connects TRBV5-1 to TRBJ2-2; D is unresolved. V lost 5 bases to trimming and J lost 0 bases, with 8 bases between them. The CDR3 is made up of 14 amino acids. Per the germline V gene, CDR1 is SGHRS and CDR2 is YFSETQ. As DNA, the CDR3 is TGCGCCAGCAGTTGGAATTCGAACACCGGGGAGCTGTTTTTT. Translating it yields CASSWNSNTGELFF.

The chain links TRBV4-3 to TRBJ2-3; D not certain. Germline CDR1 and CDR2: LGHNA and YSLEER. The CDR3 has 14 amino acids. V was cut by 0 bases and J by 3 bases, with 7 bases left in between. The CDR3 nucleotides are TGCGCCAGCAGCCAAGATCGGCCTACAGATACGCAGTATTTT. Amino acids: CASSQDRPTDTQYF.

The chain carries TRBV7-2 and TRBJ2-1; 7 positions agree with TRBD1. The CDR3 is made up of 17 amino acids. Germline V gene lookup returns CDR1 SGHTA and CDR2 FQGNSA. V was pared by 4 bases and J by 1 base, with 10 bases of the junction left unmatched. CDR3 sequence reads: CASSSGQVPYSYNEQFF. In DNA, the CDR3 is TGTGCCAGCAGCTCTGGACAGGTCCCCTATTCCTACAATGAGCAGTTCTTC.

V and J are TRBV7-8 and TRBJ2-5, with 8 positions matching TRBD2. The V segment lost 1 base and the J segment 11 bases; nucleotides outside the gene matches: 21. Looked up from germline, CDR1 is SGHVS and CDR2 is FQNEAQ. The CDR3 totals 18 residues. CDR3 coding DNA: TGTGCCAGCAGCTTAGGCGCCCCTGGAACTAGCGGAAAAAATGAGCAGTACTTC. This gives the protein CASSLGAPGTSGKNEQYF.

This clonotype was seen at least ten times. CDR3 coding DNA: TGTGCCAGCAGCTTAACGTTAAGCACAGATACGCAGTATTTT. Residues: CASSLTLSTDTQYF. The chain combines TRBV12-3 or TRBV12-4 with TRBJ2-3; D gene uncertain. Trimming removed 6 bases from V and 0 bases from J, with 10 bases in between. The CDR3 spans 14 residues.

Only a few counts were recorded for this clonotype. CDR3: CASSQDWGQNYGYTF. The CDR3, as DNA: TGCGCCAGCAGCCAAGATTGGGGACAGAACTATGGCTACACCTTC. V usage is TRBV4-1 and J usage is TRBJ1-2; 7 bases align to TRBD1. V gave up 0 bases and J gave up 2 bases; unmatched junction bases: 3. Germline CDR1 and CDR2: MGHRA and YSYEKL. This CDR3 has 15 residues.

This chain joins TRBV2 and TRBJ1-1; no clear D. Trimming stripped 4 bases from V and 0 bases from J, with 9 bases between. Germline lookup yields CDR1 SNHLY and CDR2 FYNNEI. This CDR3 region has 14 residues. The CDR3 reads CASSVDRLNTEAFF. CDR3 coding DNA: TGTGCCAGCAGTGTAGACCGTCTGAACACTGAAGCTTTCTTT.

The V call is TRBV4-1, the J call TRBJ1-2; TRBD1 matches at 7 bases. Germline V CDR1 and CDR2: MGHRA, YSYEKL. CDR3 length: 16 residues. V trimming: 3 bases; J trimming: 7 bases; junction bases outside the gene matches: 14. The CDR3 protein is CASSHSWDSGLGGYTF. In DNA, the CDR3 is TGCGCCAGCAGCCACTCATGGGACAGCGGGTTGGGTGGCTACACCTTC.

The rearrangement uses TRBV6-2 or TRBV6-3 and TRBJ1-1; D is possibly TRBD1 (6 bases). Germline CDR1 is MNHEY and CDR2 is SVGEGT. The germline V and J ends were trimmed by 6 bases and 5 bases, with 22 bases remaining between them. This CDR3 spans 16 amino acids. Here the CDR3 reads CASRDDGGLRTTEAFF. The CDR3, as DNA: TGTGCCAGCAGGGACGACGGGGGCCTAAGAACAACTGAAGCTTTCTTT.

A remark on this clonotype: The junction departs from germline at one end; a sequencing error may be responsible. The chain links TRBV2 to TRBJ2-3; D unclear. The germline V gene encodes CDR1 SNHLY and CDR2 FYNNEI. This CDR3 spans 13 amino acids. CDR3 sequence (DNA): TGTGCCATCAGTGGTGGCTACACAGATACGCAGTATTTT. It yields the protein CAISGGYTDTQYF.

The gene calls are TRBV12-3 or TRBV12-4 and TRBJ2-7, with TRBD1 identical over 10 bases. V lost 7 bases, J lost 3 bases, and 6 bases stayed unmatched. There are 14 residues in the CDR3. Here the CDR3 DNA reads TGTGCCAGCAAGGGGACAGGGGCTTACTACGAGCAGTACTTC. As protein: CASKGTGAYYEQYF.

V is TRBV5-5 and J is TRBJ1-5, with 8 bases aligning to TRBD1. Trimming removed 4 bases from V and 11 bases from J; junction bases left unmatched: 20. The germline CDR1 and CDR2 sequences are SGHKS and YYEKEE (reference sequence). The CDR3 runs 17 residues. The CDR3 sequence is CASSPGAPWDRPRAQHF. CDR3 nucleotide sequence: TGTGCCAGCAGCCCGGGGGCCCCATGGGACAGGCCACGAGCCCAGCATTTT.

The rearrangement uses TRBV14 and TRBJ1-2, with D hard to call. CDR3 size: 13 residues. The V end was cut by 1 base, the J end by 4 bases, with 7 bases between. CDR1 and CDR2 from the germline V gene are SGHDN and FVKESK. The CDR3 DNA reads as TGTGCCAGCAGCCAAGGATTTTTCTATGGCTACACCTTC. This gives the protein CASSQGFFYGYTF.

The CDR3 bases are TGCAGCGTTAAGGAGGGCAGGTGGACAGATACGCAGTATTTT. This translates into CSVKEGRWTDTQYF. The rearrangement joins TRBV29-1 to TRBJ2-3, with TRBD2 as a possible D gene (6 bases). CDR1 is SQVTM, CDR2 ANQGSEA, per germline. This CDR3 is built from 14 residues. V dropped 5 bases and J dropped 3 bases, with 15 bases sitting between them.

J is TRBJ2-3 and V is TRBV24-1; 8 bases are shared with TRBD1. This CDR3 contains 17 residues. The germline V gene has CDR1 KGHDR and CDR2 SFDVKD. The junction had 9 bases not matched to a gene; V was cut back by 0 bases and J by 5 bases. CDR3 region: CATSDLQNQGAGDTQYF. DNA of the CDR3: TGTGCCACCAGTGATTTGCAAAACCAGGGGGCTGGAGATACGCAGTATTTT.

This clonotype appeared many times. The chain uses TRBV28 and TRBJ2-3, with 7 nucleotides matching TRBD2. The V segment lost 6 bases and the J segment 1 base; nucleotides outside the gene matches: 1. CDR3 length: 13 residues. The germline V gene encodes CDR1 MDHEN and CDR2 SYDVKM. CDR3 residues: CASRAGGTDTQYF. The CDR3 bases are TGTGCCAGCAGGGCGGGGGGCACAGATACGCAGTATTTT.

This clonotype has just one count. The CDR3 region has the DNA TGTGCCAGCGTTACTATCACAGATACGCAGTATTTT. Residues: CASVTITDTQYF. V is TRBV6-5 and J is TRBJ2-3, with unresolved D. CDR1 MNHEY and CDR2 SVGAGI come from the germline V gene. The V end lost 8 bases, the J end lost 2 bases, and 8 bases lay between the germline ends. This CDR3 region has 12 residues.

J is TRBJ2-6 and V is TRBV11-2, with 8 bases aligning to TRBD1. This CDR3 region has 19 residues. CDR1 is SGHAT and CDR2 is FQNNGV in the germline V gene. V dropped 4 bases and J dropped 0; count of bases not matched to a gene: 11. Here the CDR3 DNA reads TGTGCCAGCAGCTCACTCAGGGGGCGCCCCCACTCTGGGGCCAACGTCCTGACTTTC. Translating it yields CASSSLRGRPHSGANVLTF.

This clonotype was counted once. The V and J genes are TRBV20-1 and TRBJ2-5; D gene uncertain. The V and J ends lost 3 bases and 1 base respectively, with 6 bases between them. Germline V gives CDR1 DFQATT, CDR2 SNEGSKA (reference sequence). The CDR3 runs 12 residues. The CDR3 coding sequence is TGCAGTGCTAGTTCGGTCCAAGAGACCCAGTACTTC. Its translation is CSASSVQETQYF.

J is TRBJ2-3 and V is TRBV7-9, with 8 bases identical to TRBD2. J gave up 6 bases and V 4 bases, and 6 bases lay outside the gene matches. The CDR3 loop spans 14 amino acids. The germline CDR1 and CDR2 sequences are SEHNR and FQNEAQ (reference sequence). CDR3 sequence reads: CASSSSGSRDTQYF. DNA for the CDR3: TGTGCCAGCAGCTCAAGCGGGAGTAGGGATACGCAGTATTTT.

This chain's CDR3 is CASSVGPGVYNEQFF. CDR3 nucleotide sequence: TGTGCCAGCAGTGTAGGGCCAGGGGTTTACAATGAGCAGTTCTTC. This chain uses TRBV2 with TRBJ2-1; TRBD1 is a possible D gene (6 bases). Germline loops: CDR1 SNHLY, CDR2 FYNNEI. CDR3 length: 15 residues. Deletions cut 4 bases from V and 4 bases from J, with 14 bases between.

The genes are TRBV5-1 and TRBJ2-3; D call uncertain. Trimming took off 3 bases at V and 5 bases at J, with 4 bases between the two ends. CDR3 size: 11 residues. Germline CDR1 SGHRS, CDR2 YFSETQ. The CDR3 loop reads CASSWLDTQYF. The CDR3 region has the DNA TGCGCCAGCAGCTGGTTAGATACGCAGTATTTT.